These 28 T cell receptor beta chains were sequenced from one sample in a study of vaccination and CD4 T cells after COVID-19. Treatment reported: roughly nine-day PBMC culture with coronavirus spike peptide pools or control peptides (ViraFEST assay). The study sequenced cultured CD4+ T cell DNA using the Oncomine TCR Beta short-read assay. TCRdb reprocessed the PCR reads via MiXCR and lists one record per CDR3 protein. The sample lists 15,000 to 20,000 distinct CDR3 sequences, less than 60% seen once, with roughly 2.6% in the top ten. No antigens are known for them. This material consisted of CD4+ T cells from blood, cultured in vitro, taken after SARS-CoV-2 vaccination. These receptors originate from a human donor who had recovered from COVID-19.

V gene TRBV7-2 combines with J gene TRBJ2-5; D is possibly TRBD2 (6 bases). The CDR3 totals 12 residues. Germline V gene lookup returns CDR1 SGHTA and CDR2 FQGNSA. The ends were cut back, 4 bases at V and 5 bases at J, with 8 bases in the middle. CDR3 in amino acids: CASSSGRETQYF. The CDR3 region has the DNA TGTGCCAGCAGCTCGGGGAGGGAGACCCAGTACTTC. The full variable domain, in which reference TRBV7-2 and TRBJ2-5 provide the parts outside the CDR3, is GAGVSQSPSNKVTEKGKDVELRCDPISGHTALYWYRQSLGQGLEFLIYFQGNSAPDKSGLPSDRFSAERTGGSVSTLTIQRTQQEDSAVYLCASSSGRETQYFGPGTRLLVL.

This chain joins TRBV19 and TRBJ1-5, with TRBD1 matching over 8 bases. V lost 4 bases and J lost 7; bases outside the gene matches: 12. CDR3 size: 16 residues. The V gene's germline CDR1 is LNHDA and CDR2 SQIVND (reference sequence). DNA of the CDR3: TGTGCCAGTAGTACTACAGGGGGGGATGGCATACAGCCCCAGCATTTT. It specifies CASSTTGGDGIQPQHF. Full variable domain (missing parts from reference TRBV19 and TRBJ1-5): DGGITQSPKYLFRKEGQNVTLSCEQNLNHDAMYWYRQDPGQGLRLIYYSQIVNDFQKGDIAEGYSVSREKKESFPLTVTSAQKNPTAFYLCASSTTGGDGIQPQHFGDGTRLSIL.

This clonotype showed up just a few times. The chain recombines TRBV4-3 with TRBJ2-5; D is ambiguous. V was trimmed by 3 bases and J by 4 bases, leaving 9 bases between them. Per germline, CDR1 LGHNA and CDR2 YSLEER. The CDR3 sequence is 13 residues long. The CDR3 loop reads CASSQAWGETQYF. The CDR3 DNA sequence: TGCGCCAGCAGCCAGGCCTGGGGAGAGACCCAGTACTTC.

The CDR3 region has the DNA TGTGCCGGCTCGGGGGAAACCTACGAGCAGTACTTC. Its protein product is CAGSGETYEQYF. The chain employs TRBV27 and TRBJ2-7; perhaps TRBD2 as D (6 bases). Trimming took off 11 bases at V and 2 bases at J, with 13 bases between the two ends. The CDR3 sequence is 12 residues long. CDR1 MNHEY and CDR2 SMNVEV come from the germline V gene (reference sequence).

Only one count was recorded for this clonotype. The CDR3 DNA is TGTGCCAGCAGCTTACGCCCGGGGGCGAACACTGAAGCTTTCTTT. It encodes CASSLRPGANTEAFF. The chain joins TRBV11-3 to TRBJ1-1; TRBD1 might be the D (6 bases). The V end lost 2 bases, the J end lost 1 base, and 11 bases lay between the germline ends. CDR1 SGHNT and CDR2 YENEEA come from the germline V gene. The CDR3 is 15 residues long.

The chain is built from TRBV7-2 and TRBJ2-2; D could derive from TRBD1 or TRBD2 (5 bases each). CDR3 length: 15 residues. V lost 4 bases and J lost 0, with 9 bases in between. Germline V gives CDR1 SGHTA, CDR2 FQGNSA. CDR3 residues: CASSSGPSNTGELFF. The CDR3 DNA is TGTGCCAGCAGCTCGGGGCCGTCGAACACCGGGGAGCTGTTTTTT. Together with reference TRBV7-2 and TRBJ2-2, the CDR3 gives the full variable domain: GAGVSQSPSNKVTEKGKDVELRCDPISGHTALYWYRQSLGQGLEFLIYFQGNSAPDKSGLPSDRFSAERTGGSVSTLTIQRTQQEDSAVYLCASSSGPSNTGELFFGEGSRLTVL.

This sequence joins TRBV6-2 or TRBV6-3 and TRBJ1-5, with TRBD1 identical over 10 bases. The CDR3 sequence is 17 residues long. Germline CDR1 is MNHEY and CDR2 is SVGEGT. The ends lost 4 bases at V and 2 bases at J; junction bases unmatched: 8. The CDR3 spells CASSSNRDRGGNQPQHF. CDR3 DNA sequence: TGTGCCAGCAGTTCAAACCGGGACAGGGGTGGCAATCAGCCCCAGCATTTT.

This clonotype was seen more than once but under ten times. The CDR3 is CASTTAQPNTEAFF. The CDR3 DNA is TGTGCCAGCACCACCGCGCAGCCGAACACTGAAGCTTTCTTT. This chain uses TRBV7-9 with TRBJ1-1; D call uncertain. V shed 7 bases and J shed 1 base, with 13 bases lying between them. There are 14 residues in the CDR3. CDR1 and CDR2 (germline): SEHNR, FQNEAQ (reference sequence).

This clonotype was counted between two and nine times. The genes are TRBV27 and TRBJ2-7, with 8 nucleotides matching TRBD1. The CDR3 is made up of 14 amino acids. Germline trimming cut 6 bases from V and 4 bases from J; bases unmatched to any gene: 8. Germline values: CDR1 MNHEY, CDR2 SMNVEV (reference sequence). The CDR3 region is CASRSGTGAYEQYF. CDR3 in DNA: TGTGCCAGCAGGTCCGGGACAGGAGCATACGAGCAGTACTTC.

In this sample, this clonotype turned up once. The rearrangement joins TRBV6-5 to TRBJ1-5; possible D gene TRBD1, 5 bases. Per the germline V gene, CDR1 is MNHEY and CDR2 is SVGAGI. The length of the CDR3 is 16 residues. With 3 bases removed from V and 0 bases from J, the gap between germline ends came to 12 bases. This chain's CDR3 is CASSYSPGNSNQPQHF. CDR3 in DNA: TGTGCCAGCAGTTATTCCCCAGGGAATAGCAATCAGCCCCAGCATTTT.

V gene TRBV7-6 combines with J gene TRBJ2-5; 7 nucleotides agree with TRBD2. J gave up 0 bases and V 2 bases, and 9 bases lay outside the gene matches. Germline CDR1 is SGHVS and CDR2 is FNYEAQ. The CDR3 is 17 residues long. In nucleotides, the CDR3 is TGTGCCAGCAGCTTAAGATCCCGGGACTACAACCAAGAGACCCAGTACTTC. It codes for CASSLRSRDYNQETQYF. The full variable domain, in which reference TRBV7-6 and TRBJ2-5 provide the parts outside the CDR3, is GAGVSQSPRYKVTKRGQDVALRCDPISGHVSLYWYRQALGQGPEFLTYFNYEAQQDKSGLPNDRFSAERPEGSISTLTIQRTEQRDSAMYRCASSLRSRDYNQETQYFGPGTRLLVL.

The CDR3 is CASYRARGRHGELFF. The DNA of the CDR3 is TGTGCCAGCTACCGTGCCAGGGGCCGGCACGGGGAGCTGTTTTTT. This chain uses TRBV7-2 with TRBJ2-2; D perhaps matches TRBD1 (6 bases). The V gene's germline CDR1 is SGHTA and CDR2 FQGNSA. Trimming removed 8 bases at V and 7 bases at J, with 20 bases between. The CDR3 has 15 amino acids.

This clonotype was counted only a few times. V and J are TRBV27 and TRBJ2-7; D is perhaps TRBD1 (6 bases). The V end lost 7 bases, the J end lost 1 base, and 11 bases lay between the germline ends. This CDR3 has 13 amino acids. In germline, CDR1 is MNHEY, CDR2 SMNVEV (reference sequence). DNA for the CDR3: TGTGCCAGCACCAGAACAGGGTCCTACGAGCAGTACTTC. Residues: CASTRTGSYEQYF.

The V and J genes are TRBV6-1 and TRBJ2-1; TRBD2 matches at 9 bases. The V segment lost 8 bases and the J segment 13 bases; nucleotides outside the gene matches: 18. Germline values: CDR1 MNHNS, CDR2 SASEGT. This CDR3 comprises 15 residues. Here the CDR3 DNA reads TGTGCCAGCCGAAAGGGGACTCTAGCGGGGCAAGAACAGTTCTTC. Its translation is CASRKGTLAGQEQFF.

V and J are TRBV20-1 and TRBJ2-1; the match to TRBD2 covers 16 bases. V gave up 1 base and J gave up 0 bases; unmatched junction bases: 9. Per the germline V gene, CDR1 is DFQATT and CDR2 is SNEGSKA (reference sequence). CDR3 length: 20 residues. The DNA for the CDR3 is TGCAGTGCTAGAGTTCCTCCGGGACTAGCGGGGGGGAGCTCCTACAATGAGCAGTTCTTC. Amino acid sequence: CSARVPPGLAGGSSYNEQFF.

The chain combines TRBV7-8 with TRBJ1-5, with TRBD1 matching over 7 bases. This CDR3 contains 16 residues. Germline assignment: CDR1 SGHVS and CDR2 FQNEAQ. The V segment lost 5 bases and the J segment 2 bases; nucleotides outside the gene matches: 9. The CDR3 nucleotides are TGTGCCAGCAGCCGCTTCCAACAGGGGCGCAATCAGCCCCAGCATTTT. This codes for CASSRFQQGRNQPQHF.

In its sample, this clonotype was seen a few times. J is TRBJ1-1 and V is TRBV20-1, with no clear D. The CDR3 has 13 residues. Trimming removed 0 bases at V and 0 bases at J, with 5 bases between. Germline assignment: CDR1 DFQATT and CDR2 SNEGSKA (reference sequence). CDR3 region: CSARDYMNTEAFF. CDR3 coding DNA: TGCAGTGCTAGAGATTACATGAACACTGAAGCTTTCTTT.

This clonotype was counted only a few times. This chain joins TRBV2 and TRBJ2-3; TRBD1 or TRBD2 may be the D gene (5 bases each). Trimming took off 6 bases at V and 3 bases at J, with 13 bases between the two ends. In germline, CDR1 is SNHLY, CDR2 FYNNEI. The CDR3 is 14 residues long. In nucleotides, the CDR3 is TGTGCCAGCAGCTTGGGGGAACCTACAGATACGCAGTATTTT. Its translation is CASSLGEPTDTQYF.

This clonotype came up a few times. CDR3 amino acids: CSARDRRRGQETQYF. CDR3 sequence (DNA): TGCAGTGCTAGAGATCGTCGCAGGGGCCAAGAGACCCAGTACTTC. The chain is built from TRBV20-1 and TRBJ2-5; perhaps TRBD1 as D (6 bases). The CDR3 loop spans 15 amino acids. Germline CDR1 reads DFQATT; CDR2 reads SNEGSKA (reference sequence). Trimming pared 0 bases from V and 1 base from J, leaving 12 bases between.

V usage is TRBV20-1 and J usage is TRBJ1-2, with 9 nucleotides matching TRBD1. V was clipped by 6 bases and J by 14 bases; unmatched bases: 19. Germline loops: CDR1 DFQATT, CDR2 SNEGSKA (reference sequence). This CDR3 comprises 14 residues. CDR3 sequence (DNA): TGCAGTGCGGCGATCCGGGACAGGGCGGTCCTGGAGACCTTC. Translation gives CSAAIRDRAVLETF.

This clonotype was detected a few times. The J gene is TRBJ1-3, the V gene TRBV6-5; TRBD1 matches at 11 bases. The CDR3 contains 18 residues. Germline CDR1 and CDR2: MNHEY and SVGAGI. V lost 2 bases and J lost 0; bases outside the gene matches: 6. The CDR3 nucleotides are TGTGCCAGCAGTTACGGGACAGGGGGTATGAGCTCTGGAAACACCATATATTTT. Protein sequence: CASSYGTGGMSSGNTIYF.

The chain combines TRBV5-4 with TRBJ1-2; weak D call: TRBD1 (5 bases). CDR1 SGHNT and CDR2 YYREEE come from the germline V gene (reference sequence). This CDR3 spans 14 amino acids. V was trimmed by 5 bases and J by 4 bases, leaving 15 bases between them. Here the CDR3 reads CASSPAGKAYGYTF. CDR3 nucleotides: TGTGCCAGCAGTCCCGCAGGGAAAGCCTATGGCTACACCTTC.

The chain links TRBV19 to TRBJ1-1; D is uncertain. V was shortened by 4 bases and J by 3 bases, with 12 bases between the two germline ends. Per germline, CDR1 LNHDA and CDR2 SQIVND (reference sequence). CDR3 length: 14 amino acids. CDR3 amino acids: CASSTMAADTEAFF. The CDR3 DNA reads TGTGCCAGTAGTACAATGGCAGCGGACACTGAAGCTTTCTTT.

The rearrangement uses TRBV7-2 and TRBJ1-5; D is unresolved. This CDR3 region has 16 residues. The germline V and J ends were trimmed by 8 bases and 1 base, with 18 bases remaining between them. CDR1 SGHTA and CDR2 FQGNSA come from the germline V gene. CDR3 coding DNA: TGTGCCAGCGGACCTGGCGGGTTGGGGAGCAATCAGCCCCAGCATTTT. Translating gives CASGPGGLGSNQPQHF.

The J gene is TRBJ2-2, the V gene TRBV28; the D is unclear. Per the germline V gene, CDR1 is MDHEN and CDR2 is SYDVKM. The V end was cut by 2 bases, the J end by 6 bases, with 16 bases between. This CDR3 region has 16 residues. The CDR3 reads CASSLPGPGPPGELFF. For the CDR3, the DNA is TGTGCCAGCAGTTTACCCGGACCGGGTCCACCCGGGGAGCTGTTTTTT.

The table lists this clonotype with a count of one. Mismatch with germline at one junction end may stem from a read error. V is TRBV6-2 or TRBV6-3 and J is TRBJ2-1, with D tentatively TRBD1 (6 bases). CDR3 length: 19 residues. CDR1 and CDR2 from the germline V gene are MNHEY and SVGEGT. The CDR3 DNA follows: TGTGCCAGTAGTTACTCGACAGGTCGGGGTCTCCGGTCCTACAATGAGCAGTTCTTC. This sequence encodes CASSYSTGRGLRSYNEQFF.

V is TRBV20-1 and J is TRBJ2-1; D remains unclear. V shed 6 bases and J shed 0 bases, with 12 bases lying between them. The CDR3 runs to 14 residues. Germline-derived CDR1 and CDR2 are DFQATT and SNEGSKA (reference sequence). CDR3: CSAIRVSSYNEQFF. CDR3 bases: TGCAGTGCAATTCGTGTAAGCTCCTACAATGAGCAGTTCTTC.

This clonotype has just a few counts. The chain has TRBV7-7 and TRBJ1-5; 9 bases align to TRBD1. The CDR3 extends over 17 amino acids. V trimming: 4 bases; J trimming: 7 bases; junction bases outside the gene matches: 14. Per the germline V gene, CDR1 is SSHAT and CDR2 is FNYEAQ (reference sequence). The DNA for the CDR3 is TGTGCCAGCAGCTCACTGGCGGGACAGGGTTTACGGCAGCCCCAGCATTTT. Translated: CASSSLAGQGLRQPQHF.